The entry below gives a single T cell receptor (beta chain) sequence along with its context. This clone appeared a single time. Its recognized antigen is unknown. It has no much larger one-base neighbor in the sample; base qualities were not kept. This record belongs to a study of blood T cell repertoires in COVID-19 (dated by TCRdb to the early 2020s). Background for the entire study: Samples from collaborators originated in the United States, Italy and Spain and spanned both the acute and convalescent phases of COVID-19. The samples were drawn from two sources: the first 160 participants of the ongoing ImmuneRACE study, and 1,000 to 1,500 subjects contributed by 6 global collaborators. Deeply sampled blood TCRbeta repertoires from subjects exposed to, actively infected with, or recovered from COVID-19 were included in the dataset. The prospective study material was composed of cDNA or gDNA derived from T cells, B-cell-depleted T cells, or PBMCs. HLA class I and class II types, where available, came from metadata supplied by the sample provider rather than from assay-based typing. The repertoires were released in a freely available public database intended as a resource for research on the immune response to SARS-CoV-2. The sample metadata nearly always contained a de-identified subject ID, COVID-19 status, age in years and sex. Overall study outcomes, separate from this receptor: The quantity of clinical and demographic metadata differed by source and by participant and was supplied without curation.

TCRbeta CDR3 regions were amplified from genomic DNA by means of the immunoSEQ Assay, a bias-controlled multiplex PCR. On the study's bioinformatics: Within the assay, amplification of reference gene primers was used to estimate how many nucleated cells each sample contained. To quantify the absolute abundance of each unique TCRbeta CDR3 rearrangement, sequence reads were collapsed and filtered. For each sample, productive Simpson clonality was calculated by taking the square root of Simpson's diversity index across productive rearrangements. Entries here come from immuneACCESS through TCRdb and include only in-frame sequences with V and J called. Some clones fail to appear in such tables; in the studies checked, an unresolved V gene covers under half of the shortfall, and the cause of the remainder is unknown. D and trimming were read from the DNA, whereas the V and J calls and clone size are those reported in that table. For this sample the table gives 55,000 to 65,000 clones, of which over 75% were detected only once. The ten biggest clones cover 30% to 40% of the sample.

At one collaborating source in Seattle, patients were enrolled during active infection and were followed longitudinally through the course of disease. Collaborating institutions collected whole blood in K2EDTA tubes following their own protocols. For TCRbeta analysis, collaborators shipped samples in one of three forms: frozen whole blood, isolated PBMCs, or DNA extracted from either of those sample types. Taken from cysteine to phenylalanine, the CDR3 has 15 residues. The read is trimmed to its CDR3 DNA, 45 bases read in frame from base 1. Trimmed from V: 4 bases; trimmed from J: 4 bases; junction bases lacking a gene match: 4. Via the germline V gene (reference sequence), CDR1 is LGHDT and CDR2 YNNKEL.

Material for sequencing was peripheral blood. This receptor was taken from a man aged 55-75 years with COVID-19, enrolled during active disease. The chain links TRBV3-1 (or the pseudogene TRBV3-2) with TRBJ2-1, with 10 central nucleotides matching TRBD2. The sequenced DNA is TGTGCCAGCAGCCCTACTAGCGGGGAATACAATGAGCAGTTCTTC. This translates into CASSPTSGEYNEQFF.